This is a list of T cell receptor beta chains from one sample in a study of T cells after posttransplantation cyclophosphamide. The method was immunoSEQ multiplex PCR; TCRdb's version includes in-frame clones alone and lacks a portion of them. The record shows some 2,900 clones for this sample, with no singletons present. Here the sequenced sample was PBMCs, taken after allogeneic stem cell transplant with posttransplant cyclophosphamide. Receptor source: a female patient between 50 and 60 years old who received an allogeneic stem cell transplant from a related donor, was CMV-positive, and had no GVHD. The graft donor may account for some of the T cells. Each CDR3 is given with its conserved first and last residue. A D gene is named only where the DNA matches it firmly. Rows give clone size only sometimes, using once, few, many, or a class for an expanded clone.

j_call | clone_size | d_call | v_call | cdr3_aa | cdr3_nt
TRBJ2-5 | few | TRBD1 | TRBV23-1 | CASSNRGVQETQYF | TGCGCCAGCAGTAACAGGGGGGTCCAAGAGACCCAGTACTTC
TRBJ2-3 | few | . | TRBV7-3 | CASSLTLQGADTQYF | TGTGCCAGCAGCTTAACCTTGCAGGGTGCAGATACGCAGTATTTT
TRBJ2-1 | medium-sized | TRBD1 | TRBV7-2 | CASSLNPGGVGEQFF | TGTGCCAGCAGCTTAAACCCAGGGGGTGTGGGTGAGCAGTTCTTC
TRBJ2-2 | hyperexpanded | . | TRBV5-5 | CASSLAGDHTGELFF | TGTGCCAGCAGCCTGGCAGGGGATCACACCGGGGAGCTGTTTTTT
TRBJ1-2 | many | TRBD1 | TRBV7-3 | CASSLTLAGGYGYTF | TGTGCCAGCAGCTTAACGTTAGCAGGGGGCTATGGCTACACCTTC
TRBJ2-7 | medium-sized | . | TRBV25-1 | CASSEQGLNEQYF | TGTGCCAGCAGTGAACAGGGATTAAACGAGCAGTACTTC
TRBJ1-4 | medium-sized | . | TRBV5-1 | CASSWDPTGGGEKLFF | TGCGCCAGCAGCTGGGACCCGACAGGAGGGGGTGAAAAACTGTTTTTT
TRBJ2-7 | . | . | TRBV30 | CAWARGEEQYF | TGTGCCTGGGCTAGGGGTGAAGAGCAGTACTTC
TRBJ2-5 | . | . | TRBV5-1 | CASKNSGWQETQYF | TGCGCCAGCAAAAACTCAGGGTGGCAAGAGACCCAGTACTTC
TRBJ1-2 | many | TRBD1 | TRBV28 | CANEDRRTNYGYTF | TGTGCCAACGAGGACAGGAGGACTAACTATGGCTACACCTTC
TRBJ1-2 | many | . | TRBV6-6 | CASSYPVGYTF | TGTGCCAGCAGTTACCCGGTTGGCTACACCTTC
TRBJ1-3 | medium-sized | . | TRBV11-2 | CASSSTTGNTIYF | TGTGCCAGCAGCTCGACTACAGGAAACACCATATATTTT
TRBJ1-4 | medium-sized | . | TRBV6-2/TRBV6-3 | CASSYGQGSEKLFF | TGTGCCAGCAGTTACGGGCAGGGGTCTGAAAAACTGTTTTTT
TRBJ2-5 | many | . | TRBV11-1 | CASSLASGQETQYF | TGTGCCAGCAGCTTAGCAAGCGGGCAAGAGACCCAGTACTTC
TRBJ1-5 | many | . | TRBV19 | CASSTDRMGQPQHF | TGTGCCAGTAGTACCGACAGGATGGGCCAGCCCCAGCATTTT
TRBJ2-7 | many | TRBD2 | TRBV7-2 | CASSSLAPAATSLKKGNF | TGTGCCAGCAGTTCCCTCGCCCCTGCGGCGACTAGCCTAAAAAAGGGGAACTTC
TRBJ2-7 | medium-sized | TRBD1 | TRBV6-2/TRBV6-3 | CASSILKQGRREQYF | TGTGCCAGCAGTATCCTAAAACAGGGGAGACGCGAGCAGTACTTC
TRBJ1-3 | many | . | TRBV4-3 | CASSQDRGNTIYF | TGCGCCAGCAGCCAAGACAGGGGAAACACCATATATTTT
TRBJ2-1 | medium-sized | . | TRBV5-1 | CASSLTDYNEQFF | TGCGCCAGCAGCTTGACAGACTACAATGAGCAGTTCTTC
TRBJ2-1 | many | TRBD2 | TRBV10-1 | CASSESTPSGTYNEQFF | TGCGCCAGCAGTGAGTCGACTCCCAGCGGGACTTACAATGAGCAGTTCTTC
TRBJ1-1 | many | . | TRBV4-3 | CASSLANSANTEAFF | TGCGCCAGCAGCCTTGCAAACAGTGCGAACACTGAAGCTTTCTTT
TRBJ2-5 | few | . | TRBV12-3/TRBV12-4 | CASSPPTSGGGPETQYF | TGTGCCAGCAGTCCACCCACAAGCGGTGGTGGTCCAGAGACCCAGTACTTC
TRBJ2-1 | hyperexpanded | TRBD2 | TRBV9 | CASSTSGRAPNEQFF | TGTGCCAGCAGCACAAGCGGGAGGGCCCCCAATGAGCAGTTCTTC
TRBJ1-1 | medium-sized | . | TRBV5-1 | CASSLAGGAGTEAFF | TGCGCCAGCAGCTTGGCGGGGGGCGCGGGCACTGAAGCTTTCTTT
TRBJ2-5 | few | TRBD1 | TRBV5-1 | CASSLLTGGEETQYF | TGCGCCAGCAGCCTCTTAACAGGGGGCGAAGAGACCCAGTACTTC
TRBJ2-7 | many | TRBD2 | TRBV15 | CATSRGAGLAGGDEQYF | TGTGCCACCAGCAGAGGAGCGGGTTTAGCGGGAGGGGACGAGCAGTACTTC
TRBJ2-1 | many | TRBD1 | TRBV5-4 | CASSLAPGQVNFYGEQFF | TGTGCCAGCAGCTTGGCACCGGGACAGGTAAATTTCTACGGTGAGCAGTTCTTC
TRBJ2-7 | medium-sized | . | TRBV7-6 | CASSLAGGREQYF | TGTGCCAGCAGCTTAGCGGGGGGTCGCGAGCAGTACTTC
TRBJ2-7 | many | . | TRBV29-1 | CSATTPSYEQYF | TGCAGCGCCACTACCCCCTCCTACGAGCAGTACTTC
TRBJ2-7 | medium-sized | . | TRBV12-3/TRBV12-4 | CASSSLGGAPPYEQYF | TGTGCCAGCAGTTCCTTAGGGGGGGCCCCCCCCTACGAGCAGTACTTC
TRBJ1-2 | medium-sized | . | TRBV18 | CASSPPGRGGYTF | TGTGCCAGCTCACCACCGGGGAGGGGAGGCTACACCTTC
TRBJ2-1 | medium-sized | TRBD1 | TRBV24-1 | CATSGQGAVNEQFF | TGTGCCACCAGTGGACAGGGGGCTGTCAATGAGCAGTTCTTC
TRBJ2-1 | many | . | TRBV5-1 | CASSLSSPTYEQFF | TGCGCCAGCAGCTTGTCATCCCCCACATATGAGCAGTTCTTC
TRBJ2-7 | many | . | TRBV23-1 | CASSPRQSDHEQYF | TGCGCCAGCAGTCCCCGACAGTCGGATCACGAGCAGTACTTC
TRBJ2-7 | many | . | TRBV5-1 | CASSLRPSSYEQYF | TGCGCCAGCAGCTTGAGGCCGTCCTCCTACGAGCAGTACTTC
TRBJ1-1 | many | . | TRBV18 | CASSPTGSNTEAFF | TGTGCCAGCTCTCCCACAGGGTCGAACACTGAAGCTTTCTTT
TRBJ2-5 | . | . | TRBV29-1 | CSSGVGETQYF | TGCAGCTCCGGGGTTGGGGAGACCCAGTACTTC
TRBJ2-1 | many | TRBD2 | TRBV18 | CASSPWTSGTAEQFF | TGTGCCAGCTCACCATGGACTAGCGGAACCGCTGAGCAGTTCTTC
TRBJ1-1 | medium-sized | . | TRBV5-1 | CASSGGTGNTEAFF | TGCGCCAGCAGCGGGGGGACCGGGAACACTGAAGCTTTCTTT
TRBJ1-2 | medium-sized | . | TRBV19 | CASSIDGQGRGYGYTF | TGTGCCAGTAGTATAGATGGGCAGGGGAGAGGGTATGGCTACACCTTC
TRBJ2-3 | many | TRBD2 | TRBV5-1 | CASSSPVGSGSFTDTQYF | TGCGCCAGCAGCTCTCCTGTCGGTAGCGGGAGTTTTACAGATACGCAGTATTTT
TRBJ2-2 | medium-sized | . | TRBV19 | CASSQTGNTGELFF | TGTGCCAGTAGTCAGACAGGGAACACCGGGGAGCTGTTTTTT
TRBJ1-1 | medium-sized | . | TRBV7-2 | CASSSYGSEAFF | TGTGCCAGCAGCTCATACGGTTCTGAAGCTTTCTTT
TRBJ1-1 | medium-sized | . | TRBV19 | CASSIGPQNTEAFF | TGTGCCAGTAGTATTGGGCCCCAGAACACTGAAGCTTTCTTT
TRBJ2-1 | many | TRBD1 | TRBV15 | CATSRPGQGEDEQFF | TGTGCCACCAGCAGACCGGGACAGGGGGAAGATGAGCAGTTCTTC
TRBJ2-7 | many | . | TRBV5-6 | CASSLVPRGLGEQYF | TGTGCCAGCAGCTTGGTGCCCAGGGGATTAGGAGAGCAGTACTTC
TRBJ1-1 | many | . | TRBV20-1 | CSGAQNTEAFF | TGCAGTGGGGCGCAGAACACTGAAGCTTTCTTT
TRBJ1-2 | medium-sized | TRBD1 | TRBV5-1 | CASSSFDRGDGYTF | TGCGCCAGCAGCTCGTTTGACAGGGGAGATGGCTACACCTTC
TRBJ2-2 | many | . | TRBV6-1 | CASISPLRGELFF | TGTGCCAGCATTTCTCCACTGCGGGGGGAGCTGTTTTTT
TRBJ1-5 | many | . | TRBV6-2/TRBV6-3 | CASSFSYNQPQHF | TGTGCCAGCAGTTTCTCATACAATCAGCCCCAGCATTTT
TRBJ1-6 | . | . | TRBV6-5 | CASTQGDPYNSPLHF | TGTGCCAGCACTCAGGGAGACCCCTATAATTCACCCCTCCACTTT
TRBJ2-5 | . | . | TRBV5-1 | CASSSGLLETQYF | TGCGCCAGCAGCTCGGGACTTTTAGAGACCCAGTACTTC